The 13 T cell receptor beta chains below all came from one sample that was sequenced in a study of CD8 T cells in ankylosing spondylitis. TCRdb fed the 5' RACE reads into MiXCR, producing one record per CDR3 protein. In the table there are 300,000 to 350,000 distinct CDR3 sequences, roughly 15% of which are singletons. Sequenced input: blood, either unsorted or a sorted T cell fraction (not recorded which). Receptor source: a male donor with ankylosing spondylitis or in good health (not recorded which).

Many counts were recorded for this clonotype. The rearrangement uses TRBV7-9 and TRBJ2-5, with 8 bases fitting TRBD2. The germline CDR1 and CDR2 sequences are SEHNR and FQNEAQ (reference sequence). CDR3 size: 13 residues. V shed 4 bases, J shed 2 bases, and the junction held 0 bases outside the gene matches. In DNA form, the CDR3 reads TGTGCCAGCAGCTCTAGCGGGCAAGAGACCCAGTACTTC. It translates to CASSSSGQETQYF.

This clonotype showed up just a few times. The chain carries TRBV20-1 and TRBJ2-2, with D possibly being TRBD1 (5 bases). Germline CDR1 is DFQATT and CDR2 is SNEGSKA (reference sequence). V gave up 0 bases and J gave up 5 bases, with 10 bases separating them. The CDR3 consists of 14 residues. Here the CDR3 reads CSAREAGSTGELFF. Written as DNA, the CDR3 is TGCAGTGCTAGAGAGGCAGGGTCGACCGGGGAGCTGTTTTTT.

This chain connects TRBV4-2 to TRBJ1-5; no definite D call. This CDR3 region has 19 residues. Germline CDR1 and CDR2: LGHNA and YNFKEQ. V lost 1 base to trimming and J lost 2 bases, with 21 bases between them. The CDR3 region has the DNA TGTGCCAGCAGCCAAGTCATGAGGCTTCTCCCTGGGGGCAATCAGCCCCAGCATTTT. It is translated as CASSQVMRLLPGGNQPQHF.

The V and J genes are TRBV5-8 and TRBJ2-7, with a tentative D call TRBD1 (5 bases). V dropped 1 base and J dropped 5 bases, with 10 bases sitting between them. The CDR3 runs 13 residues. The germline CDR1 and CDR2 sequences are SGHTS and YDEGEE. DNA for the CDR3: TGTGCCAGCAGCTTGAGGACAATCCACGAGCAGTACTTC. Protein product: CASSLRTIHEQYF.

The chain links TRBV4-1 to TRBJ1-2; 10 nucleotides line up with TRBD1. Trimming removed 1 base from V and 7 bases from J; junction bases left unmatched: 9. CDR3 length: 16 residues. Germline V gene sequence: CDR1 MGHRA, CDR2 YSYEKL. CDR3 protein: CASSQVGDRGRGGYTF. The CDR3 DNA is TGCGCCAGCAGCCAAGTAGGGGACAGGGGACGTGGTGGCTACACCTTC.

This clonotype was counted a few times. This chain uses TRBV7-9 with TRBJ2-2, with 7 positions matching TRBD1. Germline CDR1 SEHNR, CDR2 FQNEAQ (reference sequence). V was clipped by 5 bases and J by 6 bases; unmatched bases: 9. CDR3 length equals 15 residues. CDR3 protein: CASSGQVDWSGELFF. The CDR3 region has the DNA TGTGCCAGCAGCGGACAGGTTGACTGGTCCGGGGAGCTGTTTTTT.

The chain joins TRBV4-1 to TRBJ2-5, with D maybe TRBD1 (5 bases). The V and J ends lost 4 bases and 5 bases respectively, with 23 bases between them. The germline CDR1 and CDR2 sequences are MGHRA and YSYEKL. The CDR3 spans 17 residues. CDR3 region: CASSPTVSGRVQETQYF. CDR3 nucleotides: TGCGCCAGCAGCCCAACGGTTTCGGGCAGGGTCCAGGAGACCCAGTACTTC.

The gene calls are TRBV12-3 or TRBV12-4 and TRBJ1-3, with D uncertain. This CDR3 has 14 residues. V lost 6 bases and J lost 4, with 13 bases in between. The CDR3 DNA reads as TGTGCCAGCAGCCCCAACATGTTGGGAAACACCATATATTTT. Translated: CASSPNMLGNTIYF.

The chain couples TRBV2 to TRBJ2-3; 12 nucleotides agree with TRBD2. V shed 7 bases and J 5 bases; nucleotides not matched to a gene: 7. The CDR3 length is 15 residues. CDR1 and CDR2 (germline): SNHLY, FYNNEI. The CDR3 DNA reads TGTGCCAGCACCGGACTAGCGGGAAGAGGAGATACGCAGTATTTT. Translating it yields CASTGLAGRGDTQYF.

The J gene is TRBJ2-7, the V gene TRBV15; no clear D. The CDR3 totals 11 residues. Germline CDR1 is LNHNV and CDR2 is YYDKDF (reference sequence). The V end was cut by 6 bases, the J end by 3 bases, with 6 bases between. CDR3 in DNA: TGTGCCACCAGGTTTTACTACGAGCAGTACTTC. Its translation is CATRFYYEQYF.

This clonotype was detected ten times or more. The chain carries TRBV27 and TRBJ2-2; D remains unclear. Germline assignment: CDR1 MNHEY and CDR2 SMNVEV (reference sequence). The CDR3 extends over 14 amino acids. The V and J ends lost 7 bases and 0 bases respectively, with 9 bases between them. The CDR3 here is CASKGWTNTGELFF. CDR3 DNA sequence: TGTGCCAGCAAGGGCTGGACGAACACCGGGGAGCTGTTTTTT.

This clonotype was seen many times. The CDR3 spells CAIRPDTTNEKLFF. The CDR3 nucleotides are TGTGCCATCCGTCCGGACACCACTAATGAAAAACTGTTTTTT. V and J are TRBV10-3 and TRBJ1-4, with TRBD1 as a possible D gene (5 bases). The CDR3 length is 14 residues. Germline V CDR1 and CDR2: ENHRY, SYGVKD. Trimming removed 8 bases from V and 2 bases from J, with 12 bases in between.

This clonotype was detected ten times or more. This chain joins TRBV6-1 and TRBJ1-6; 8 bases align to TRBD1. The CDR3 is made up of 15 amino acids. V lost 6 bases and J lost 7; bases outside the gene matches: 8. Germline V gene data show CDR1 as MNHNS and CDR2 as SASEGT. CDR3 residues: CASRTSGTGNSPLHF. As DNA, the CDR3 is TGTGCCAGCAGGACTTCCGGGACAGGCAATTCACCCCTCCACTTT.